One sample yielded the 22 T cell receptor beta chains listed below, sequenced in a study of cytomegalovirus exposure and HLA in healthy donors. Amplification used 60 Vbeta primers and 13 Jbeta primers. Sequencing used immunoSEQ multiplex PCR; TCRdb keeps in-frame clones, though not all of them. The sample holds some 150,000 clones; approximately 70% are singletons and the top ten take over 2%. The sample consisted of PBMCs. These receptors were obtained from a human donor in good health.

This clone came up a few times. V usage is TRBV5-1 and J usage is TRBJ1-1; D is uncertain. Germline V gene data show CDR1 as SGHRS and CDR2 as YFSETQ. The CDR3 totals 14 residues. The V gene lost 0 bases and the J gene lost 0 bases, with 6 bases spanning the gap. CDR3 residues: CASSLAGMNTEAFF. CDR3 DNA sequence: TGCGCCAGCAGCTTGGCCGGGATGAACACTGAAGCTTTCTTT. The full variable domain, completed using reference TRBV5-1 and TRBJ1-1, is KAGVTQTPRYLIKTRGQQVTLSCSPISGHRSVSWYQQTPGQGLQFLFEYFSETQRNKGNFPGRFSGRQFSNSRSEMNVSTLELGDSALYLCASSLAGMNTEAFFGQGTRLTVV.

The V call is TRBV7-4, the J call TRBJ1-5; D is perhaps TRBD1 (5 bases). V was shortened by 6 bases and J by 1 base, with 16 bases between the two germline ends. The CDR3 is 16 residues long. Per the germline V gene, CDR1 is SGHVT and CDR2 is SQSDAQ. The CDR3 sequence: CASRSGSQGSNQPQHF. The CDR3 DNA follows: TGTGCCAGCAGGTCGGGTAGCCAGGGAAGCAATCAGCCCCAGCATTTT.

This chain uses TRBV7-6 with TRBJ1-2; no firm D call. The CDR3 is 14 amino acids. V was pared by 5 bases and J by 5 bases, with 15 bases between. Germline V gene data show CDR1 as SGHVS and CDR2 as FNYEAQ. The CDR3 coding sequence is TGTGCCAGCAGCACCGGACTGCCTCCTTATGGCTACACCTTC. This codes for CASSTGLPPYGYTF.

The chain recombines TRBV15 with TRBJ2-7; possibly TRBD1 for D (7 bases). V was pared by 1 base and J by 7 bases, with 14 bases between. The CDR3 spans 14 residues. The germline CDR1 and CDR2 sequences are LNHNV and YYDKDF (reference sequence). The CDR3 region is CATSRAIQGGEQYF. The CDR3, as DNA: TGTGCCACCAGCAGAGCCATTCAGGGGGGTGAGCAGTACTTC.

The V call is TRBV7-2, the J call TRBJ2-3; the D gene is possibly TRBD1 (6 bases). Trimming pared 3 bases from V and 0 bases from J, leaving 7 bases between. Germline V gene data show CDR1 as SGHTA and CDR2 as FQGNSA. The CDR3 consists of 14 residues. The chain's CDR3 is CASSFGQSTDTQYF. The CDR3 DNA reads TGTGCCAGCAGCTTTGGACAGAGCACAGATACGCAGTATTTT.

The CDR3 loop reads CASRLSSGANVLTF. The DNA for the CDR3 is TGTGCCAGCAGACTGAGCTCTGGGGCCAACGTCCTGACTTTC. This sequence joins TRBV6-1 and TRBJ2-6, with D uncertain. The CDR3 runs to 14 residues. Trimming took off 6 bases at V and 0 bases at J, with 6 bases between the two ends. Germline CDR1 MNHNS, CDR2 SASEGT.

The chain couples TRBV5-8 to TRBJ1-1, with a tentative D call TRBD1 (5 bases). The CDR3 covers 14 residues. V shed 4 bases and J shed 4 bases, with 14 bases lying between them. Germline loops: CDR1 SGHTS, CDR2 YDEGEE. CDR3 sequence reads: CASSLGRGPTEAFF. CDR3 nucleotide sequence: TGTGCCAGCAGCCTCGGGAGGGGCCCCACTGAAGCTTTCTTT.

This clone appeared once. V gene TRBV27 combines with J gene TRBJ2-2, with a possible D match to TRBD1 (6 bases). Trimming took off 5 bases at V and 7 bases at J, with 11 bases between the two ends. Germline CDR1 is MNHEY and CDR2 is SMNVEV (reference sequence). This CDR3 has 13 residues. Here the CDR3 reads CASSPLTGGELFF. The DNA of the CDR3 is TGTGCCAGCAGTCCCCTGACAGGCGGGGAGCTGTTTTTT.

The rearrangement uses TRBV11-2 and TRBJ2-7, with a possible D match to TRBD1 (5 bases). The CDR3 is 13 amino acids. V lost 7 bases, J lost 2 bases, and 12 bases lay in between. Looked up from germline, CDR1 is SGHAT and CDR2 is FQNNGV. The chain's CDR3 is CASTNQGAYEQYF. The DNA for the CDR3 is TGTGCCAGCACAAATCAGGGCGCCTACGAGCAGTACTTC.

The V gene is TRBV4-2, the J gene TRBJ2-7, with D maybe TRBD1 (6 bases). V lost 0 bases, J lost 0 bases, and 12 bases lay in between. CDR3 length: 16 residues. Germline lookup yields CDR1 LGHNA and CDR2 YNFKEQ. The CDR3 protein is CASSQDYRTASYEQYF. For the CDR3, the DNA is TGTGCCAGCAGCCAAGACTATCGGACAGCCTCCTACGAGCAGTACTTC.

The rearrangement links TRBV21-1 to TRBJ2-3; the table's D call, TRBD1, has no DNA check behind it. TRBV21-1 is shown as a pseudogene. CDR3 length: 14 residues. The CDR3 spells CASSVRDNTDTQYF. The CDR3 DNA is TGTGCCAGCAGCGTCCGGGACAACACAGATACGCAGTATTTT.

The CDR3 DNA reads as TGTGCTAGCGGCGGGGGAGGGATAGAGACCCAGTACTTC. This encodes CASGGGGIETQYF. This chain joins TRBV7-7 and TRBJ2-5; 7 positions match TRBD2. The CDR3 is made up of 13 amino acids. The germline CDR1 and CDR2 sequences are SSHAT and FNYEAQ (reference sequence).

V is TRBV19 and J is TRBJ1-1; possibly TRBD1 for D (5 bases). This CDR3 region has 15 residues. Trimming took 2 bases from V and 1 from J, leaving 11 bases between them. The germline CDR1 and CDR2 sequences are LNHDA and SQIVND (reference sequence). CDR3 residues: CASSIQGLGNTEAFF. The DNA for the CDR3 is TGTGCCAGTAGTATACAGGGACTCGGGAACACTGAAGCTTTCTTT.

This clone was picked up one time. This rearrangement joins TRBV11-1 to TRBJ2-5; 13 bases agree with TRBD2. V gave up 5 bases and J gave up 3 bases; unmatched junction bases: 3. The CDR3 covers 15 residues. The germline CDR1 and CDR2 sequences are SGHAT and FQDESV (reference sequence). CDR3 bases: TGTGCCAGCAGCAGGGGGACTAGCGGGGAAGAGACCCAGTACTTC. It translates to CASSRGTSGEETQYF. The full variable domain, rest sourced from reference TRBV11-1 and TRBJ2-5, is EAEVAQSPRYKITEKSQAVAFWCDPISGHATLYWYRQILGQGPELLVQFQDESVVDDSQLPKDRFSAERLKGVDSTLKIQPAELGDSAMYLCASSRGTSGEETQYFGPGTRLLVL.

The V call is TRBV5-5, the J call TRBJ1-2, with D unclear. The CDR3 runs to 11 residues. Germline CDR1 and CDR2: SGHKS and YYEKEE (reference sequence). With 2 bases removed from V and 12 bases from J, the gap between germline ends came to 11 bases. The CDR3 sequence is CASSFLEAHTF. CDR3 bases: TGTGCCAGCAGCTTTTTAGAAGCCCACACCTTC.

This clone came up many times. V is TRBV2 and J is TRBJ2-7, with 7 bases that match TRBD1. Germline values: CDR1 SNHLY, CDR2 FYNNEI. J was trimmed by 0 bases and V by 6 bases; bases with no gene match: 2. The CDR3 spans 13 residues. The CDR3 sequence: CASRGTVSYEQYF. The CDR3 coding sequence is TGTGCCAGCAGGGGGACAGTCTCCTACGAGCAGTACTTC. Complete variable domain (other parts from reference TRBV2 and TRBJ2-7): EPEVTQTPSHQVTQMGQEVILRCVPISNHLYFYWYRQILGQKVEFLVSFYNNEISEKSEIFDDQFSVERPDGSNFTLKIRSTKLEDSAMYFCASRGTVSYEQYFGPGTRLTVT.

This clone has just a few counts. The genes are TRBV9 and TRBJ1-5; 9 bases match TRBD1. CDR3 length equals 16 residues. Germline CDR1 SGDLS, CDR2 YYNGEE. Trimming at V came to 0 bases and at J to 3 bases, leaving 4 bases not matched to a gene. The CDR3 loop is CASSVGGQGINQPQHF. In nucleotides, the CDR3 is TGTGCCAGCAGCGTAGGGGGACAGGGTATCAATCAGCCCCAGCATTTT.

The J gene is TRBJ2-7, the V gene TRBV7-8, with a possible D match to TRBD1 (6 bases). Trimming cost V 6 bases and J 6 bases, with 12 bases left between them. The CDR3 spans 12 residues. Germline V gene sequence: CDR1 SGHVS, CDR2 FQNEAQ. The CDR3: CASSTGRVEQYF. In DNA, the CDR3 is TGTGCCAGCAGTACAGGGCGTGTCGAGCAGTACTTC.

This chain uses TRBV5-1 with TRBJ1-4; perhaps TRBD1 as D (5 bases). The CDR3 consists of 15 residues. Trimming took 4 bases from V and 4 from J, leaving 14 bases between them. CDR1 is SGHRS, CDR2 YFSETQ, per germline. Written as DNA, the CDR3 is TGCGCCAGCAGCCCCGGAGGGGCGAATAATGAAAAACTGTTTTTT. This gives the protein CASSPGGANNEKLFF.

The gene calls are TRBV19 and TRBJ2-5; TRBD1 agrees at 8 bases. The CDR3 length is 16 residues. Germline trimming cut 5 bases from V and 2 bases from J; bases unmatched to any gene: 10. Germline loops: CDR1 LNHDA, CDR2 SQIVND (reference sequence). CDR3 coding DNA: TGTGCCAGTAGTGTAATGCAGGGGGCCGCACAAGAGACCCAGTACTTC. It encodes CASSVMQGAAQETQYF.

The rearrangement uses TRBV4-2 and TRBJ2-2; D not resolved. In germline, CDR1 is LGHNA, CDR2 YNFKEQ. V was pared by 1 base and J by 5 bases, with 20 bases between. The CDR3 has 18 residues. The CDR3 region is CASSQVVGPAVGTGELFF. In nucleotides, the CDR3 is TGTGCCAGCAGCCAAGTGGTTGGGCCAGCAGTCGGAACCGGGGAGCTGTTTTTT.

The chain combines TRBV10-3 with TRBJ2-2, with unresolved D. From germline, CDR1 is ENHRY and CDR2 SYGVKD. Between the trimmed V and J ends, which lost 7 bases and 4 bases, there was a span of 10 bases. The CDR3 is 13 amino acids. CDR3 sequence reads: CAIMPGSTGELFF. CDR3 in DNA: TGTGCCATCATGCCCGGGTCCACCGGGGAGCTGTTTTTT.